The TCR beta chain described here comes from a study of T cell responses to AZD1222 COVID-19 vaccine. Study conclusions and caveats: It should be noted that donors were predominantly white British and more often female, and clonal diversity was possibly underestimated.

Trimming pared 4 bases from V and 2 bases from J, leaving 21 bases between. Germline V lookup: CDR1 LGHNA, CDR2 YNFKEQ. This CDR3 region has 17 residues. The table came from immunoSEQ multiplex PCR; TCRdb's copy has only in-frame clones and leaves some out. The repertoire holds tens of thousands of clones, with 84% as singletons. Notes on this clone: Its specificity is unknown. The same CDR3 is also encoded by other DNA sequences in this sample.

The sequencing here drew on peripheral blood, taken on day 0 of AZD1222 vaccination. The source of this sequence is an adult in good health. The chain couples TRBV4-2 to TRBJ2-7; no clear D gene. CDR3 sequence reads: CASSLNGRQPRAYEQYF. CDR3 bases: TGTGCCAGCAGCCTAAATGGTAGGCAGCCCCGGGCCTACGAGCAGTACTTC.